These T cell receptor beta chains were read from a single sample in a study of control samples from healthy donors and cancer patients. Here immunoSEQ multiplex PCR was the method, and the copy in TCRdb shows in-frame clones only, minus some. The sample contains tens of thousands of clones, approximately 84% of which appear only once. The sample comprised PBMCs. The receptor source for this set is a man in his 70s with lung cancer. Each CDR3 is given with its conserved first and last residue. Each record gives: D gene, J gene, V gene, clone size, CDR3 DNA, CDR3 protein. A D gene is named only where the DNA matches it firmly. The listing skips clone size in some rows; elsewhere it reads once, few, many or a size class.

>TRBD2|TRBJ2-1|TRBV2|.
TGTGCCAGCAGTGAATCCGGGACTAGATGGATTTACAATGAGCAGTTCTTC
CASSESGTRWIYNEQFF
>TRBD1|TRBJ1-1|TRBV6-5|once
TGTGCCAGCAGGCTAAAGGGACAGGGAGGGACTGAAGCTTTCTTT
CASRLKGQGGTEAFF
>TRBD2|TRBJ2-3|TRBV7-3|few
TGTGCCAGCAGCCCCGTAGCAGCGGGGGGTAGAGATACGCAGTATTTT
CASSPVAAGGRDTQYF
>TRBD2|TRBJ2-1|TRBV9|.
TGTGCCAGCAGCCCGGGGGGTCTAGCCATAACGAATGAGCAGTTCTTC
CASSPGGLAITNEQFF
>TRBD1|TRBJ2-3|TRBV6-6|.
TGTGCCAGCAGCCGACCCGGGACAGGGGGTTACACAGATACGCAGTATTTT
CASSRPGTGGYTDTQYF
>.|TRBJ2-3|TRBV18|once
TGTGCCAGCTCACCACGTCCCGGGGGCGCGGGGACAGATACGCAGTATTTT
CASSPRPGGAGTDTQYF
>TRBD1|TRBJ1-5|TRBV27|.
TGTGCCAGCAGCTCCGGGGGACAGGGAAATCAGCCCCAGCATTTT
CASSSGGQGNQPQHF
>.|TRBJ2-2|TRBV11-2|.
TGTGCCAGCAGCCCTCGGCCGCTTCGGGAGCTGTTTTTT
CASSPRPLRELFF
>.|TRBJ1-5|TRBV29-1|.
TGCAGCGTTGGAGGTGGCAATCAGCCCCAGCATTTT
CSVGGGNQPQHF
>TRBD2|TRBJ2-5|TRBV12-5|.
TGTGCTAGTGGTTTACGGGGGGGAGAAGAGACCCAGTACTTC
CASGLRGGEETQYF
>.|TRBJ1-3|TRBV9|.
TGTGCCAGCAGCCCCGACAGTGGAAGCTCTGGAAACACCATATATTTT
CASSPDSGSSGNTIYF
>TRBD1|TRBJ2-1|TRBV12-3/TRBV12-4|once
TGTGCCAGCAGCATAGGGACAGGGACTGAGCAGTTCTTC
CASSIGTGTEQFF
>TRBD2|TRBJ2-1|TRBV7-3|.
TGTGCCAGCAGCCCGCAGGTCCGGGGACTAGCGGGGGGGACCTCCTACAATGAGCAGTTCTTC
CASSPQVRGLAGGTSYNEQFF
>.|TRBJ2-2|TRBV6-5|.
TGTGCCAGCAGACTCAGGGATCTTACCGGGGAGCTGTTTTTT
CASRLRDLTGELFF
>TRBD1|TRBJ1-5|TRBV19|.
TGTGCCAGTAACGTGGCGGGGGACAGGGGCCCTAATCAGCCCCAGCATTTT
CASNVAGDRGPNQPQHF
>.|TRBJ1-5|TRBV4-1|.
TGCGCCAGCAGCCAAGAGTGGGGTGGCAATCAGCCCCAGCATTTT
CASSQEWGGNQPQHF
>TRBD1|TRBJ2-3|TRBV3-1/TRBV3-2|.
TGTGCCAGCAGCCAAGGGACAGGGACAGGCACAGATACGCAGTATTTT
CASSQGTGTGTDTQYF
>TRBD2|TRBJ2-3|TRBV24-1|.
TGTGCCACCAGTGCCTCGGGCAGCGGGGGTACGCAGTATTTT
CATSASGSGGTQYF
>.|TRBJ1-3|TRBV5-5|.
TGTGCCAGCAGCTTGGGAGGTTCTGGAAACACCATATATTTT
CASSLGGSGNTIYF
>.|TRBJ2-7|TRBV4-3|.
TGCGCCAGCAGCCAAGATCCCCCGGGGTCGGTAGCTTTCGAGCAGTACTTC
CASSQDPPGSVAFEQYF
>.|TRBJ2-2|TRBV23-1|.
TGCGCCAGCAGTCAATCTGGCCAATCGTTGCTGTTTTTT
CASSQSGQSLLFF
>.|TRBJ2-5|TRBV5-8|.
TGTGCCAGCAGCTTCGCGAAGACCCAGTACTTC
CASSFAKTQYF
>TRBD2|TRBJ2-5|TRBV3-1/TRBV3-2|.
TGTGCCAGCAGCCAGTATAGCGGGGGGCAAGAGACCCAGTACTTC
CASSQYSGGQETQYF
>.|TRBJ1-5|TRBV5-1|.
TGCGCCAGCAGCCTTGACGGAAATAGCAATCAGCCCCAGCATTTT
CASSLDGNSNQPQHF
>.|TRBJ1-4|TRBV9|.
TGTGCCAGCAGCCGAATTCGAGGTAAAGAGGAAAAACTGTTTTTT
CASSRIRGKEEKLFF
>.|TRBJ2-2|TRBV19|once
TGTGCCAGTAGTGTTCTCGCCACAGGGTTCTCTACCGGGGAGCTGTTTTTT
CASSVLATGFSTGELFF
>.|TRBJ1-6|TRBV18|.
TGTGCCAGCTCACCAAAGGGGGTCATGAGATCACCCCTCCACTTT
CASSPKGVMRSPLHF
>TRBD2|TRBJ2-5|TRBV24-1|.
TGTGCCACCAGTGACCGGGGACTAGGGTTCCCCGACCAGTACCAAGAGACCCAGTACTTC
CATSDRGLGFPDQYQETQYF
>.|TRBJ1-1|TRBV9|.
TGTGCCAGCAGCGTAGAAGGGATGACTGAAGCTTTCTTT
CASSVEGMTEAFF
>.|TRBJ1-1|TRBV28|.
TGTGCCAGCAGTTTTCGGCGGGGGAAGGGCACTGAAGCTTTCTTT
CASSFRRGKGTEAFF
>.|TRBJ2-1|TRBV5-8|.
TGTGCCAGCAGCTTGGCCCAAGTCCTTAGTAGTGAGCAGTTCTTC
CASSLAQVLSSEQFF
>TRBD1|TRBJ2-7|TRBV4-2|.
TGTGCCAGCAGCCAAAGGGTGGGGACAGGTAGCCACGAGCAGTACTTC
CASSQRVGTGSHEQYF
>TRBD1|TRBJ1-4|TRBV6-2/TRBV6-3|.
TGTGCCAGCAGTTCGCGGACAGGCCCAACTAATGAAAAACTGTTTTTT
CASSSRTGPTNEKLFF
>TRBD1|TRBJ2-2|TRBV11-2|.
TGTGCCAGCAGCAAGCAGGGGGTCGGGGAGCTGTTTTTT
CASSKQGVGELFF
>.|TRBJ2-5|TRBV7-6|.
TGTGCCAGCAGCTTAGTACAGCAAGAGACCCAGTACTTC
CASSLVQQETQYF
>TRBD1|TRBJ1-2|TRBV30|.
TGTGCCTGGAGTGTACGGGACAGGGGAATTTATGGCTACACCTTC
CAWSVRDRGIYGYTF
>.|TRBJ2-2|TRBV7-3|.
TGTGCCAGCAGCCCGAGACCCGCATCGAACACCGGGGAGCTGTTTTTT
CASSPRPASNTGELFF
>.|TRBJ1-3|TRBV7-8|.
TGTGCCAGCAGCTTTATAGGACAGTCCGGAAACACCATATATTTT
CASSFIGQSGNTIYF
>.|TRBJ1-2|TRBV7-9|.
TGTGCCAGTAATGACAGGAATAAAAGGAATGGCTACACCTTC
CASNDRNKRNGYTF
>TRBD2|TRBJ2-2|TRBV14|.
TGTGCCAGCAGCCACCCCGGGGCGGGGGGCCTCACCGGGGAGCTGTTTTTT
CASSHPGAGGLTGELFF
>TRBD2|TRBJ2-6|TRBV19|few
TGTGCCAGTAGTAAGGTGGGGACGGGGGGTTCTGGGGCCAACGTCCTGACTTTC
CASSKVGTGGSGANVLTF
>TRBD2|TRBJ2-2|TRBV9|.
TGTGCCAGCAGGGGTAGCGGGGGAGTGAACACCGGGGAGCTGTTTTTT
CASRGSGGVNTGELFF
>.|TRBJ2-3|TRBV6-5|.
TGTGCCAGCAGTACACGAGGTACAGATACGCAGTATTTT
CASSTRGTDTQYF
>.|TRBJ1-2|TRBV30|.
TGTGCCTGGAGTGCCTCTCACCAGGATGGCTACACCTTC
CAWSASHQDGYTF
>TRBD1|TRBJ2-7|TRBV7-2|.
TGTGCCAGCAGCTTCAGGGGGCTTTCCTCCTACGAGCAGTACTTC
CASSFRGLSSYEQYF
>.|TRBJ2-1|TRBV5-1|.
TGCGCCAGCAGCTCAGGGGACTTCCACAATGAGCAGTTCTTC
CASSSGDFHNEQFF
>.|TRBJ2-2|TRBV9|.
TGTGCCAGCAGCGTTGCTATTAGTGCAGGGCAGAGTCCGAACACCGGGGAGCTGTTTTTT
CASSVAISAGQSPNTGELFF
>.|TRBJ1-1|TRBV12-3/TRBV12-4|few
TGTGCCAGCAGTTTATCGGGCACTGAAGCTTTCTTT
CASSLSGTEAFF
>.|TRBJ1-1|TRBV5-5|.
TGTGCCAGCAGCCCGTACCTCTCGGGTAAAGCTGAAGCTTTCTTT
CASSPYLSGKAEAFF
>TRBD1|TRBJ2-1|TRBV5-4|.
TGTGCCAGCAGCTTTAATCTGGTGACAGGGGGTACTAATGAGCAGTTCTTC
CASSFNLVTGGTNEQFF
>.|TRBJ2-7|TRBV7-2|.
TGTGCCAGCAGCCCCGGGCCGGGCAGGGACGGGTCCTACGAGCAGTACTTC
CASSPGPGRDGSYEQYF
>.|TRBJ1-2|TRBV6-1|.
TGTGCCAGCAGTGAAGATGGACGGTCTGGAAGATGGTACACCTTC
CASSEDGRSGRWYTF